This T cell receptor (beta chain) was profiled in a study of early T cells in non-severe SARS-CoV-2 infection. Unique molecular identifiers were added to individual cDNA molecules. TCRdb re-analysed the 5' RACE reads in MiXCR, keeping a single row per CDR3 protein. The sample contains 35,000 to 45,000 distinct CDR3 sequences, more than 10% of which appear only once. V gave up 2 bases and J gave up 3 bases, with 11 bases separating them. The germline V gene encodes CDR1 MNHEY and CDR2 SVGEGT. The CDR3 contains 15 residues. This TCR derives from an adult who was a healthcare worker with PCR-confirmed SARS-CoV-2 infection or an uninfected control (not recorded which). This sequence joins TRBV6-2 or TRBV6-3 and TRBJ2-1, with D perhaps TRBD1 or TRBD2 (6 bases each). Sequencing was carried out using whole blood. CDR3 residues: CASSYGGGNYNEQFF. In nucleotides, the CDR3 is TGTGCCAGCAGTTACGGGGGCGGGAACTACAATGAGCAGTTCTTC.